The clone carrying this TCR beta chain was recorded a few times. Its antigen is not identified. Each CDR3 protein gets one entry after TCRdb re-called the PCR reads with MiXCR. The table lists roughly 300,000 distinct CDR3 sequences, under 25% of them singletons, with around 0.76% in the top ten. Trimming took off 2 bases at V and 0 bases at J, with 8 bases between the two ends. The CDR3 has 13 amino acids. Germline V lookup: CDR1 SQVTM, CDR2 ANQGSEA. This record comes from a study of molecular identifiers for immune sequencing clone quantification. Study-wide findings and caveats: In CMV-specific effectors, clones above 20 copies held over 99% of molecules; naive, under 1%.

Sequenced material: naive CD8+ T cells from blood, with Jurkat cell RNA spiked in. Noted subset: FACS-sorted CD8+CD4-CCR7+CD45RA+ naive T cells. This receptor was identified in a human donor in good health. Some libraries in this study had Jurkat cell RNA spiked in. The gene calls are TRBV29-1 and TRBJ2-7; D gene unclear. CDR3 nucleotides: TGCAGCGTTGAACTGGGGTTCTCCTACGAGCAGTACTTC. This translates into CSVELGFSYEQYF.